This T cell receptor (beta chain) was sequenced for a study of blood T cell repertoires in COVID-19. Study as a whole: PBMCs, B-cell-depleted T cells, or T cells were the source of the cDNA or gDNA that made up the material.

Data came from immunoSEQ multiplex PCR; TCRdb stores just in-frame clones and leaves some out. This table has fewer than 250,000 clones, roughly 84% appearing once. This clone was counted between two and nine times. This clonotype was sampled from a woman aged 30 to 39 who had been exposed to COVID-19. The sequenced material came from PBMCs or T cells enriched from blood (not recorded which).

In DNA form, the CDR3 reads TGTGCCAGCAGCGGGGAGGACTATGGCTACACCTTC. Translation: CASSGEDYGYTF. The chain employs TRBV6-5 and TRBJ1-2, with D uncertain. Trimming took 6 bases from V and 3 from J, leaving 8 bases between them. The CDR3 loop spans 12 amino acids. Germline values: CDR1 MNHEY, CDR2 SVGAGI.